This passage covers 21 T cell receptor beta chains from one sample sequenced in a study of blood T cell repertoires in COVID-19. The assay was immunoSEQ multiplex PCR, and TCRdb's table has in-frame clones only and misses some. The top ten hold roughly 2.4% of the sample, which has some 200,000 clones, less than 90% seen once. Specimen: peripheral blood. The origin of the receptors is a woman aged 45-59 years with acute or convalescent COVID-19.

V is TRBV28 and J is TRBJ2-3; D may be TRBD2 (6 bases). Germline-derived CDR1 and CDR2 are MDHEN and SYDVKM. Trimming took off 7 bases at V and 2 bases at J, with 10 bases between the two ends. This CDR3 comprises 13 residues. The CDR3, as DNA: TGTGCCAGCACGGGGGAAATCACAGATACGCAGTATTTT. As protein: CASTGEITDTQYF.

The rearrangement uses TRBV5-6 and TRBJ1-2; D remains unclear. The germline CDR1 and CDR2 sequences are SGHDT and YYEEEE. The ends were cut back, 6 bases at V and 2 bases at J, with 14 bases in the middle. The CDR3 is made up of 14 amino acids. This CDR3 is CASTIPLQNYGYTF. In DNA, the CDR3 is TGTGCCAGCACCATTCCGCTGCAGAACTATGGCTACACCTTC.

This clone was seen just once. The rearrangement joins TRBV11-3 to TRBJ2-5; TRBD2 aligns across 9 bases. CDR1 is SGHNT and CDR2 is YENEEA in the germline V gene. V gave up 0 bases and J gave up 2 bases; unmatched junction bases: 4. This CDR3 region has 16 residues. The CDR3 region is CASSLEASGAQETQYF. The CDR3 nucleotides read TGTGCCAGCAGCTTAGAGGCTAGCGGGGCACAAGAGACCCAGTACTTC.

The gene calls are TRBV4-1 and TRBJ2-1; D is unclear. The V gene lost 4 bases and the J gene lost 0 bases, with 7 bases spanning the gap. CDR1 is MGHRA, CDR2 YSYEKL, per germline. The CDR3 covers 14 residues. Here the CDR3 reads CASSRPSSYNEQFF. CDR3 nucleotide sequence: TGCGCCAGCAGCCGTCCTAGCTCCTACAATGAGCAGTTCTTC.

CDR3 in amino acids: CASSFRPSGTSYNEQFF. The DNA of the CDR3 is TGTGCCAGTAGTTTCCGACCTAGCGGGACATCCTACAATGAGCAGTTCTTC. This chain connects TRBV19 to TRBJ2-1, with 9 bases lining up with TRBD2. CDR1 LNHDA and CDR2 SQIVND come from the germline V gene (reference sequence). J lost 1 base, V lost 5 bases, and 9 bases had no gene match. This CDR3 has 17 amino acids. The entire variable domain, with the rest obtained from reference TRBV19 and TRBJ2-1, is as follows: DGGITQSPKYLFRKEGQNVTLSCEQNLNHDAMYWYRQDPGQGLRLIYYSQIVNDFQKGDIAEGYSVSREKKESFPLTVTSAQKNPTAFYLCASSFRPSGTSYNEQFFGPGTRLTVL.

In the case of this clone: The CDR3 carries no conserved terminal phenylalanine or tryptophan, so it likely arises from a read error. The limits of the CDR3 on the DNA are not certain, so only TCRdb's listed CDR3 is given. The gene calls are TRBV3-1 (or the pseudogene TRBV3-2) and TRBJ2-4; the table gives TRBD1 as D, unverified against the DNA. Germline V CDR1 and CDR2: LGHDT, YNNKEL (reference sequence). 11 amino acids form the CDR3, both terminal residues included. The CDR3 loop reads CASSSRARAGP.

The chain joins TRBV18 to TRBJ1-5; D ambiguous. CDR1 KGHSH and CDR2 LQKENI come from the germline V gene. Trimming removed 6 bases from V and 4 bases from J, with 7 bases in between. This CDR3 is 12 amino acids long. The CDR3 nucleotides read TGTGCCAGCTCTCGGGAGAATCAGCCCCAGCATTTT. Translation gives CASSRENQPQHF.

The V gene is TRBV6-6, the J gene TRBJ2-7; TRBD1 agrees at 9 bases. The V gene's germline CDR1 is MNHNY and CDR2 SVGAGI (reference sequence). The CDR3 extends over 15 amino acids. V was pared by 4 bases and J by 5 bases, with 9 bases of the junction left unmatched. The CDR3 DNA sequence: TGTGCCAGCAGTTTGGTACAGGGGGCGGGCGACGAGCAGTACTTC. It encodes CASSLVQGAGDEQYF.

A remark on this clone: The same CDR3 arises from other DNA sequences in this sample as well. CDR3 in amino acids: CASSLQGWNTEAFF. CDR3 DNA: TGTGCCAGCAGCCTTCAGGGTTGGAACACTGAAGCTTTCTTT. The genes are TRBV3-1 (or the pseudogene TRBV3-2) and TRBJ1-1; tentatively, D is TRBD1 (5 bases). The CDR3 has 14 residues. V lost 4 bases to trimming and J lost 1 base, with 10 bases between them. CDR1 is LGHDT and CDR2 is YNNKEL in the germline V gene (reference sequence).

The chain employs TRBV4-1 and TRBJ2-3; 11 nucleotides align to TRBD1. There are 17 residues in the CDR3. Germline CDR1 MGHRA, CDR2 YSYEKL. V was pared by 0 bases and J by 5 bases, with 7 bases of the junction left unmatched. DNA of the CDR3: TGCGCCAGCAGCCAAGAAGGGACAGGGGGTTTGGGAGATACGCAGTATTTT. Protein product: CASSQEGTGGLGDTQYF.

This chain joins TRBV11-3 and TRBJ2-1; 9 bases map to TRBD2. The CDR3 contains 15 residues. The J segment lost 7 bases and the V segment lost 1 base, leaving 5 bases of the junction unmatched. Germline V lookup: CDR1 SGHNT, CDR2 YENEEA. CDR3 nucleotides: TGTGCCAGCAGCTTAGGGGGTAGCGGGAGAAATGAGCAGTTCTTC. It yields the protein CASSLGGSGRNEQFF.

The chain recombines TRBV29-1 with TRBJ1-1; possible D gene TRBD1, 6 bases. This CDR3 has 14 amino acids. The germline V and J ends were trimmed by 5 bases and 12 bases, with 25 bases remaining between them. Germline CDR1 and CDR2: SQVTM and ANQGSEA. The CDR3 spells CSVNTRTGTTVTFF. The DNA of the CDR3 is TGCAGCGTTAACACCCGCACAGGGACGACTGTGACTTTCTTT.

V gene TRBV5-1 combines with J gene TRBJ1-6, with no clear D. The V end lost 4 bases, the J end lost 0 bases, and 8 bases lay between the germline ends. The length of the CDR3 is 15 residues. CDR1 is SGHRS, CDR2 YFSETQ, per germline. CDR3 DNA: TGCGCCAGCAGCCTTGCTAGCTCCTATAATTCACCCCTCCACTTT. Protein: CASSLASSYNSPLHF. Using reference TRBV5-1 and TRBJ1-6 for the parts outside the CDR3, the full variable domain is KAGVTQTPRYLIKTRGQQVTLSCSPISGHRSVSWYQQTPGQGLQFLFEYFSETQRNKGNFPGRFSGRQFSNSRSEMNVSTLELGDSALYLCASSLASSYNSPLHFGNGTRLTVT.

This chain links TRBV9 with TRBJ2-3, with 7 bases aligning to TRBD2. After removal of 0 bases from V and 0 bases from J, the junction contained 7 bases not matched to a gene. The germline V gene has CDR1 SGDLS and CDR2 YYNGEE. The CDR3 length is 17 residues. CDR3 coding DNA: TGTGCCAGCAGCGTAGTAGCGGGCGTCACTAGCACAGATACGCAGTATTTT. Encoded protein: CASSVVAGVTSTDTQYF.

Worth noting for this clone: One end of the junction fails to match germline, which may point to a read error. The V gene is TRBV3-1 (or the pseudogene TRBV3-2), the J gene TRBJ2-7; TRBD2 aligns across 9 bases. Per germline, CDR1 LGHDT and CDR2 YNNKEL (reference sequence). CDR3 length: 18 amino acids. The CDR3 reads CASSHLTVPSSGKRHRDF. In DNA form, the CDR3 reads TGTGCCAGCAGCCACCTTACTGTCCCATCTAGCGGGAAGAGGCATCGGGACTTC.

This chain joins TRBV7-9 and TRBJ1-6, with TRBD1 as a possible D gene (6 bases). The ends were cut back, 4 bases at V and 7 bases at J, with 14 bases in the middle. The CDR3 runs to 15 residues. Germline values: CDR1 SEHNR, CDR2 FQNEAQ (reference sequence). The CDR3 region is CASSWNRVGNSPLHF. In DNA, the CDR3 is TGTGCCAGCAGCTGGAACAGGGTGGGAAATTCACCCCTCCACTTT.

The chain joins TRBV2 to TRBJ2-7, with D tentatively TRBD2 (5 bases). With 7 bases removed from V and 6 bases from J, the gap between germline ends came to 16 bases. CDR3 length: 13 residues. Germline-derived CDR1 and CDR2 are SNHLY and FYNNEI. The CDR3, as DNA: TGTGCCAGCACCCCCCGTCGGGAAGCCGAGCAGTACTTC. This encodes CASTPRREAEQYF.

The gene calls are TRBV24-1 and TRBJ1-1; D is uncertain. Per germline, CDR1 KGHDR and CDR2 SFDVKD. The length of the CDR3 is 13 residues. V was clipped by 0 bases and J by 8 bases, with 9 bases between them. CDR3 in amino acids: CATSDLTGMEAFF. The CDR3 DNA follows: TGTGCCACCAGTGATTTGACGGGAATGGAAGCTTTCTTT.

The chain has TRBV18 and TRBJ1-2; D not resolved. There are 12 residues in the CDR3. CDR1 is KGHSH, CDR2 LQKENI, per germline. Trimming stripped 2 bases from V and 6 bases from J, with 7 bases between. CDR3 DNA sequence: TGTGCCAGCTCACCAATGGGAGATGGCTACACCTTC. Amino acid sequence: CASSPMGDGYTF.

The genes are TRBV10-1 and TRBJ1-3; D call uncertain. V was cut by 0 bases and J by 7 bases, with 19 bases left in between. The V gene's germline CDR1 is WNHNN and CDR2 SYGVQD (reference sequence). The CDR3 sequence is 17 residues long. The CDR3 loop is CASSESIRSARWNTIYF. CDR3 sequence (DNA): TGCGCCAGCAGTGAGTCGATAAGGTCCGCGCGGTGGAACACCATATATTTT.

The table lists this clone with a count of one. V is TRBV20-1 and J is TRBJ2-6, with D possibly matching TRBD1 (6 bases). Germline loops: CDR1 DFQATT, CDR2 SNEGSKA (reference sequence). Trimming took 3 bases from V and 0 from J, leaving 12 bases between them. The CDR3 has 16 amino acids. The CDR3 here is CSASGRGNSGANVLTF. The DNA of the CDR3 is TGCAGTGCTAGTGGCAGGGGAAACTCTGGGGCCAACGTCCTGACTTTC.